This T cell receptor beta chain was profiled in a study of T cells after yellow fever vaccination. The authors made TCR cDNA by 5'RACE template switching, adding a universal primer site and UMIs. TCRdb independently ran MiXCR on the 5' RACE reads; one entry per CDR3 protein. This table holds around 340,000 distinct CDR3 sequences, 8.7% found once. In its sample, this clonotype was seen a few times. The specimen comprised PBMCs, sampled on the day of the first yellow fever vaccination. This sequence was found in a young man who received the YFV17D yellow fever vaccine.

The CDR3 reads CASSPDLGSYNEQFF. CDR3 DNA sequence: TGTGCCAGCAGCCCGGATTTGGGATCCTACAATGAGCAGTTCTTC. This chain connects TRBV12-3 or TRBV12-4 to TRBJ2-1; D gene unclear. The V gene lost 6 bases and the J gene lost 1 base, with 13 bases spanning the gap. The CDR3 spans 15 residues.